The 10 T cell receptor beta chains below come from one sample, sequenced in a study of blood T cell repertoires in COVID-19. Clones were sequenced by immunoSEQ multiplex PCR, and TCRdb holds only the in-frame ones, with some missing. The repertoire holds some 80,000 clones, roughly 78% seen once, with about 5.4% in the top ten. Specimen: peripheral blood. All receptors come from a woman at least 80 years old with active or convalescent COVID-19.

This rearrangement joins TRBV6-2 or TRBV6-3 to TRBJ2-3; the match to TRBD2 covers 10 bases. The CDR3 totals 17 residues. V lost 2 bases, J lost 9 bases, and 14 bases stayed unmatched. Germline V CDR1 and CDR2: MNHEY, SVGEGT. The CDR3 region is CASSYELLSGGASTQYF. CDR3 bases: TGTGCCAGCAGTTACGAACTGCTAAGCGGGGGGGCAAGCACGCAGTATTTT.

The CDR3 loop reads CASSILSGRKNIQYF. In DNA form, the CDR3 reads TGTGCCAGTAGTATCCTCAGCGGAAGAAAAAACATTCAGTACTTC. The rearrangement joins TRBV19 to TRBJ2-4, with a weak D call TRBD2 (5 bases). The germline V and J ends were trimmed by 3 bases and 4 bases, with 13 bases remaining between them. Germline loops: CDR1 LNHDA, CDR2 SQIVND (reference sequence). The CDR3 length is 15 residues.

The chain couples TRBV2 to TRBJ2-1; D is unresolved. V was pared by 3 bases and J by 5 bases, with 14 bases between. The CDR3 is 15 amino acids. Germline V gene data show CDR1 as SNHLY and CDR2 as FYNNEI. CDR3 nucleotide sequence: TGTGCCAGCAGTGAGCGGCAGCACGGCAACAATGAGCAGTTCTTC. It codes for CASSERQHGNNEQFF.

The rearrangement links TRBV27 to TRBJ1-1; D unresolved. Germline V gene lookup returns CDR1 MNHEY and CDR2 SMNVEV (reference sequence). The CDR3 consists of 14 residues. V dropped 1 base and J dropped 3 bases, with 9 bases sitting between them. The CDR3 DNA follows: TGTGCCAGCAGTTTATTAGTTTCGGACACTGAAGCTTTCTTT. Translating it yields CASSLLVSDTEAFF.

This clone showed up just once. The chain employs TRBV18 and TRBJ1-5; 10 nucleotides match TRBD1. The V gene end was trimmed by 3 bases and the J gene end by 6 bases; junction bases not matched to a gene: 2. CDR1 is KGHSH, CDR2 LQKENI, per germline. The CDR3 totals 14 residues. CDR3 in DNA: TGTGCCAGCTCACCGACAGGGGGCGGTCAGCCCCAGCATTTT. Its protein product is CASSPTGGGQPQHF.

This chain's CDR3 is CASSKRGAGEKLFF. CDR3 sequence (DNA): TGTGCCAGCAGCAAGCGGGGGGCGGGTGAAAAACTGTTTTTT. The rearrangement joins TRBV9 to TRBJ1-4; a weak D match, TRBD1 (6 bases). Trimming took 4 bases from V and 7 from J, leaving 14 bases between them. The CDR3 is made up of 14 amino acids. Germline V CDR1 and CDR2: SGDLS, YYNGEE.

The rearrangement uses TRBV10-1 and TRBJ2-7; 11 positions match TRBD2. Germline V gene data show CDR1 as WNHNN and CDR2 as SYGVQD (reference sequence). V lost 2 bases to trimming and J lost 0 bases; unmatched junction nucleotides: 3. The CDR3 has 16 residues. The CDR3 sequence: CASSEGLAGNSYEQYF. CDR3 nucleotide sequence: TGCGCCAGCAGTGAGGGACTAGCGGGCAACTCCTACGAGCAGTACTTC.

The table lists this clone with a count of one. CDR3 nucleotides: TGTGCCAGTAACACCGGGACAGGGGGCTACAATGAGCAGTTCTTC. Residues: CASNTGTGGYNEQFF. V gene TRBV19 combines with J gene TRBJ2-1; 11 positions match TRBD1. The CDR3 totals 15 residues. CDR1 and CDR2 from the germline V gene are LNHDA and SQIVND (reference sequence). V gave up 7 bases and J gave up 3 bases; unmatched junction bases: 5. Together with reference TRBV19 and TRBJ2-1, the CDR3 gives the full variable domain: DGGITQSPKYLFRKEGQNVTLSCEQNLNHDAMYWYRQDPGQGLRLIYYSQIVNDFQKGDIAEGYSVSREKKESFPLTVTSAQKNPTAFYLCASNTGTGGYNEQFFGPGTRLTVL.

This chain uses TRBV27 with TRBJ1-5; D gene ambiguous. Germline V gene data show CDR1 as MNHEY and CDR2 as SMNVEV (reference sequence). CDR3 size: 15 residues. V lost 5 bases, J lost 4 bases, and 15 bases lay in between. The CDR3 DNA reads TGTGCCAGCAGTCCCAGTGGGCTAAGGAATCAGCCCCAGCATTTT. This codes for CASSPSGLRNQPQHF.

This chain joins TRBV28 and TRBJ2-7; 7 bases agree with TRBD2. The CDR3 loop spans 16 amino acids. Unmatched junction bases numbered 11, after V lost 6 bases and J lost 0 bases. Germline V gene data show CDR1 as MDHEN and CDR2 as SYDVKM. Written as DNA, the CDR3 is TGTGCCAGCAGCGCCCGTGGGGGGGTTTTCTCCTACGAGCAGTACTTC. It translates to CASSARGGVFSYEQYF. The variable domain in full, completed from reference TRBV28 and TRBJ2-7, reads DVKVTQSSRYLVKRTGEKVFLECVQDMDHENMFWYRQDPGLGLRLIYFSYDVKMKEKGDIPEGYSVSREKKERFSLILESASTNQTSMYLCASSARGGVFSYEQYFGPGTRLTVT.